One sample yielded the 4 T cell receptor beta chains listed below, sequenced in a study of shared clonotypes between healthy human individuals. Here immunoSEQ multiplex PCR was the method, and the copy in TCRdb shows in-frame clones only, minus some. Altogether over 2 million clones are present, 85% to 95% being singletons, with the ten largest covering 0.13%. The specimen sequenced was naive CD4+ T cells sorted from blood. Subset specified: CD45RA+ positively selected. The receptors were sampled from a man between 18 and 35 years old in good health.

CDR3 amino acids: CASSPIPNTSGANVLTF. The CDR3 coding sequence is TGCGCCAGCAGCCCCATTCCTAACACCTCTGGGGCCAACGTCCTGACTTTC. The chain uses TRBV5-1 and TRBJ2-6; D gene ambiguous. Trimming took off 4 bases at V and 0 bases at J, with 14 bases between the two ends. CDR1 SGHRS and CDR2 YFSETQ come from the germline V gene. CDR3 size: 17 residues. Variable domain in full (rest from reference TRBV5-1 and TRBJ2-6): KAGVTQTPRYLIKTRGQQVTLSCSPISGHRSVSWYQQTPGQGLQFLFEYFSETQRNKGNFPGRFSGRQFSNSRSEMNVSTLELGDSALYLCASSPIPNTSGANVLTFGAGSRLTVL.

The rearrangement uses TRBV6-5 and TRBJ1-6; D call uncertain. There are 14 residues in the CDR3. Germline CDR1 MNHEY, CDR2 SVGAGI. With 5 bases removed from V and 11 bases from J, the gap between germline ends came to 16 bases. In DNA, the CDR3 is TGTGCCAGCAGTGTAGAGGGCATACTGCCACCCCTCCACTTT. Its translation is CASSVEGILPPLHF.

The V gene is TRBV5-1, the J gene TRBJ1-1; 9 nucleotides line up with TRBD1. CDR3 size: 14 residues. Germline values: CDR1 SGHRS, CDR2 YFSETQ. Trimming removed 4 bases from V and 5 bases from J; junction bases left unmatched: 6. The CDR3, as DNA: TGCGCCAGCAGCACGCGGGACAGGGATACTGAAGCTTTCTTT. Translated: CASSTRDRDTEAFF.

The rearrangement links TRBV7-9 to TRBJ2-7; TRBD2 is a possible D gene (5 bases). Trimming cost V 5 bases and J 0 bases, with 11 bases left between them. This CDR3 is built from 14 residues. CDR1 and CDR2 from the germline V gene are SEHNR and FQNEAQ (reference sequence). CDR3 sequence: CASSPTGSSYEQYF. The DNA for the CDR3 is TGTGCCAGCAGCCCTACGGGGAGCTCCTACGAGCAGTACTTC.